This TCR beta chain was retrieved from a study of blood T cell repertoires in COVID-19. Looking at the study overall: Donors in the United States, Italy and Spain gave samples during acute or convalescent COVID-19. PBMCs, B-cell-depleted T cells, or T cells were the source of the cDNA or gDNA that made up the material.

Original processing notes: Scientists estimated how many nucleated cells there were by amplifying reference gene primers. Repertoires were generated with immunoSEQ multiplex PCR, while TCRdb's copy carries only in-frame clones and drops some. The DNA gave D and trimming, while V, J and clone size come from that table. The table has under 60,000 clones, about 83% seen once. This clone was counted a single time. This CDR3 has 15 amino acids. Trimming took off 4 bases at V and 0 bases at J, with 11 bases between the two ends. Per the germline V gene, CDR1 is SGHRS and CDR2 is YFSETQ. Sequenced material: peripheral blood. The TCR was taken from a human donor in a cohort sampled during active COVID-19. The chain couples TRBV5-1 to TRBJ1-3; D is undetermined. The CDR3 DNA follows: TGCGCCAGCAGCGCCACGGGAAGCTCTGGAAACACCATATATTTT. Its translation: CASSATGSSGNTIYF.